The 23 T cell receptor beta chains reported below all come from one sample, sequenced in a study of spatial heterogeneity in lung cancer. Broader study findings: Counts that tracked tumor mutation counts were those of expanded intratumoral alpha and beta TCRs.

TCRdb re-analysed the 5' RACE reads in MiXCR, keeping a single row per CDR3 protein. There are more than 10,000 distinct CDR3 sequences in the sample; 5.5% to 6% occur only once, and approximately 12% lies in the top ten. Their recognized antigens are unknown. This sample's time point: sample taken at primary tumor resection. Sequencing used lung tumor tissue, obtained at surgery. The receptors come from a female donor with early-stage non-small cell lung cancer.

This clonotype was seen only a few times. The size of this beta chain means little, since it is a stray read in a library made for alpha chains. The chain is built from TRBV12-3 or TRBV12-4 and TRBJ1-2, with D possibly matching TRBD1 (6 bases). The V end lost 6 bases, the J end lost 12 bases, and 14 bases lay between the germline ends. The CDR3 is made up of 11 amino acids. The chain's CDR3 is CASSTTTGHTF. The CDR3 nucleotides read TGTGCCAGCAGCACAACAACAGGGCACACCTTC.

This clonotype was seen at least ten times. This beta chain slipped into a library made for alpha chains as a stray read, so its size is not meaningful. The chain combines TRBV12-3 or TRBV12-4 with TRBJ1-2, with D perhaps matching TRBD1 (6 bases). The CDR3 is made up of 14 amino acids. V lost 7 bases, J lost 2 bases, and 14 bases lay in between. The CDR3 region is CASTTPDRNYGYTF. The CDR3 DNA reads as TGTGCCAGCACCACTCCGGACAGAAACTATGGCTACACCTTC.

This clonotype was observed many times. This beta chain is a stray read from a library made for alpha chains; its abundance is not meaningful. The chain couples TRBV19 to TRBJ2-5; D remains ambiguous. The CDR3 runs 13 residues. Deletions cut 3 bases from V and 2 bases from J, with 7 bases between. Germline lookup yields CDR1 LNHDA and CDR2 SQIVND (reference sequence). In nucleotides, the CDR3 is TGTGCCAGTAGTATGCAGATACAAGAGACCCAGTACTTC. Its translation: CASSMQIQETQYF.

Ten or more counts support this clonotype. The size of this beta chain means little, since it is a stray read in a library made for alpha chains. This chain uses TRBV6-2 or TRBV6-3 with TRBJ2-3; no definite D call. CDR1 and CDR2 from the germline V gene are MNHEY and SVGEGT. The V gene lost 3 bases and the J gene lost 9 bases, with 7 bases spanning the gap. The CDR3 contains 11 residues. DNA for the CDR3: TGTGCCAGCAGTTATGCATTCACGCAGTATTTT. Encoded protein: CASSYAFTQYF.

This clonotype has ten or more counts. This beta chain turned up in a library designed for alpha chains; as an off-target read, its abundance says little. This chain links TRBV2 with TRBJ2-5, with a weak D call TRBD2 (6 bases). Germline V gives CDR1 SNHLY, CDR2 FYNNEI. CDR3 length: 12 residues. With 7 bases removed from V and 7 bases from J, the gap between germline ends came to 13 bases. The CDR3 coding sequence is TGTGCCAGCAAGCGGGCCTCCGGGACCCAGTACTTC. This sequence encodes CASKRASGTQYF.

This clonotype was seen repeatedly, ten times or more. The size of this beta chain means little, since it is a stray read in a library made for alpha chains. The CDR3 nucleotides read TGTGCCAGCAGCCCAAGAAGATCCGAGGGGGGTCTAACAAATGAGCAGTTCTTC. Encoded protein: CASSPRRSEGGLTNEQFF. The chain carries TRBV9 and TRBJ2-1, with D perhaps being TRBD1 or TRBD2 (6 bases each). The germline V gene has CDR1 SGDLS and CDR2 YYNGEE. The CDR3 contains 18 residues. Deletions cut 4 bases from V and 7 bases from J, with 27 bases between.

This clonotype showed up many times. Because this beta chain is a stray read in a library intended to capture alpha chains, its abundance should not be given much weight. The chain employs TRBV12-3 or TRBV12-4 and TRBJ1-4; D is unresolved. The CDR3 runs 14 residues. The V end was cut by 3 bases, the J end by 10 bases, with 15 bases between. DNA for the CDR3: TGTGCCAGCAGTTTCTGGGGTATTTCGGGAAAACTGTTTTTT. Protein: CASSFWGISGKLFF.

This clonotype has a count of ten or more. This beta chain is a stray read from a library made for alpha chains; its abundance is not meaningful. This sequence joins TRBV6-5 and TRBJ2-1, with 12 bases identical to TRBD2. The CDR3 totals 14 residues. J gave up 6 bases and V 5 bases, and 2 bases lay outside the gene matches. Germline V gives CDR1 MNHEY, CDR2 SVGAGI. CDR3 nucleotides: TGTGCCAGCAGTGGACTAGCGGGGACCAATGAGCAGTTCTTC. Encoded protein: CASSGLAGTNEQFF.

This clonotype was counted many times. This beta chain is an unintended read in a library built for alpha chains; its size means little. The chain carries TRBV6-2 or TRBV6-3 and TRBJ2-2; TRBD1 or TRBD2 may be the D gene (6 bases each). V was trimmed by 7 bases and J by 2 bases, leaving 20 bases between them. The CDR3 runs 17 residues. The V gene's germline CDR1 is MNHEY and CDR2 SVGEGT. CDR3: CASTSLRGGLNTGELFF. CDR3 nucleotides: TGTGCCAGCACCTCCCTTCGAGGGGGGCTTAACACCGGGGAGCTGTTTTTT.

This clonotype is medium-sized (0.01 to 0.1%) within its sample. This beta chain lies outside the target of a library built for alpha chains; its clone size means little. The rearrangement joins TRBV7-2 to TRBJ2-7, with TRBD2 identical over 10 bases. Germline V gene data show CDR1 as SGHTA and CDR2 as FQGNSA. The CDR3 is 15 amino acids. J gave up 3 bases and V 1 base, and 3 bases lay outside the gene matches. DNA of the CDR3: TGTGCCAGCAGCTTAGGTACTAGCGGGATCTACGAGCAGTACTTC. Protein product: CASSLGTSGIYEQYF.

Comment on this clonotype: This beta chain is off target for a library built for alpha chains, so its abundance means little. CDR3 DNA sequence: TGCGCCAGCAGTGAGTCTATGAACACTGAAGCTTTCTTT. This translates into CASSESMNTEAFF. V is TRBV10-1 and J is TRBJ1-1, with D hard to call. Trimming pared 0 bases from V and 0 bases from J, leaving 2 bases between. Germline CDR1 and CDR2: WNHNN and SYGVQD (reference sequence). This CDR3 is 13 amino acids long.

This clonotype is medium-sized by share. The library was built for alpha chains, so this beta chain is an off-target read and its size means little. The genes are TRBV12-3 or TRBV12-4 and TRBJ2-2, with D perhaps TRBD1 (5 bases). The CDR3 length is 18 residues. The V and J ends lost 11 bases and 1 base respectively, with 26 bases between them. The CDR3 loop reads CAAGAGQVLQGNTGELFF. The CDR3 nucleotides read TGTGCCGCTGGGGCAGGGCAGGTCCTTCAAGGGAACACCGGGGAGCTGTTTTTT.

Ten or more counts support this clonotype. This beta chain lies outside the target of a library built for alpha chains; its clone size means little. The chain joins TRBV20-1 to TRBJ1-1; a weak D match, TRBD1 (5 bases). The V gene lost 2 bases and the J gene lost 1 base, with 11 bases spanning the gap. CDR1 and CDR2 (germline): DFQATT, SNEGSKA (reference sequence). CDR3 length equals 14 residues. The CDR3 bases are TGCAGTGCTAGATTTAGGACACAGAACACTGAAGCTTTCTTT. Encoded protein: CSARFRTQNTEAFF.

This clonotype was seen repeatedly, ten times or more. The library was designed around alpha chains, so this beta chain is a stray read whose abundance carries little weight. The chain is built from TRBV25-1 and TRBJ2-7, with 7 bases fitting TRBD2. This CDR3 has 14 amino acids. Germline-derived CDR1 and CDR2 are MGHDK and SYGVNS. J gave up 0 bases and V 8 bases, and 7 bases lay outside the gene matches. CDR3 residues: CASARDYSSYEQYF. For the CDR3, the DNA is TGTGCCAGCGCGCGGGACTATAGCTCCTACGAGCAGTACTTC.

This clonotype came up many times. Because this beta chain is a stray read in a library intended to capture alpha chains, its abundance should not be given much weight. The chain has TRBV3-1 and TRBJ1-6; 8 nucleotides match TRBD1. This CDR3 region has 15 residues. J gave up 10 bases and V 2 bases, and 7 bases lay outside the gene matches. CDR1 and CDR2 from the germline V gene are LGHDT and YNNKEL (reference sequence). The CDR3 loop reads CASSQQTGERSPLHF. The CDR3 region has the DNA TGTGCCAGCAGCCAACAGACAGGGGAGAGGTCACCCCTCCACTTT. Supplemented by reference TRBV3-1 and TRBJ1-6, the full variable domain reads DTAVSQTPKYLVTQMGNDKSIKCEQNLGHDTMYWYKQDSKKFLKIMFSYNNKELIINETVPNRFSPKSPDKAHLNLHINSLELGDSAVYFCASSQQTGERSPLHFGNGTRLTVT.

Remarks on this clonotype: The size of this beta chain means little, since it is a stray read in a library made for alpha chains. V and J are TRBV12-3 or TRBV12-4 and TRBJ1-2; D remains unclear. The CDR3 covers 13 residues. V was cut by 3 bases and J by 8 bases, with 13 bases left in between. The CDR3 is CASSFAPRLGYTF. In DNA form, the CDR3 reads TGTGCCAGCAGTTTCGCCCCGCGCTTGGGCTACACCTTC.

This clonotype qualifies as medium-sized (0.01 to 0.1%). This beta chain represents an off-target read in a library built for alpha chains; its size is of limited meaning. This sequence joins TRBV27 and TRBJ1-6; 7 nucleotides align to TRBD1. The V gene's germline CDR1 is MNHEY and CDR2 SMNVEV (reference sequence). The CDR3 has 14 residues. J gave up 6 bases and V 6 bases, and 5 bases lay outside the gene matches. The CDR3 loop is CASRVGTVNSPLHF. CDR3 coding DNA: TGTGCCAGCAGAGTGGGGACAGTTAATTCACCCCTCCACTTT.

This clonotype occurred many times. Within a library made for alpha chains, this beta chain is off target, and its count is uninformative. The CDR3 sequence: CSARTGGRGQPQHF. CDR3 DNA: TGCAGTGCTAGGACAGGGGGCCGGGGGCAGCCCCAGCATTTT. The rearrangement links TRBV20-1 to TRBJ1-5; 10 bases line up with TRBD1. The V gene end was trimmed by 3 bases and the J gene end by 7 bases; junction bases not matched to a gene: 6. The CDR3 spans 14 residues. Germline loops: CDR1 DFQATT, CDR2 SNEGSKA (reference sequence).

This clonotype has a count of ten or more. Because this beta chain is a stray read in a library intended to capture alpha chains, its abundance should not be given much weight. The chain uses TRBV7-2 and TRBJ2-7; 8 positions match TRBD1. The CDR3 has 15 residues. With 4 bases clipped from V and 4 bases from J, the junction kept 9 bases outside the gene matches. Germline V CDR1 and CDR2: SGHTA, FQGNSA. Here the CDR3 reads CASSSGSDRVYEQYF. The CDR3 DNA is TGTGCCAGCAGCTCCGGATCGGACAGGGTGTACGAGCAGTACTTC.

Ten or more counts support this clonotype. A library made for alpha chains picked up this beta chain off target, so its size means little. The chain is built from TRBV6-2 or TRBV6-3 and TRBJ2-3, with a tentative D call TRBD2 (7 bases). The V end was cut by 6 bases, the J end by 7 bases, with 17 bases between. CDR1 MNHEY and CDR2 SVGEGT come from the germline V gene. The CDR3 has 14 residues. CDR3 DNA: TGTGCCAGCAGCCCGGGGGGCCCCACGAATACGCAGTATTTT. Translation: CASSPGGPTNTQYF.

This clonotype has ten or more counts. The size of this beta chain means little, since it is a stray read in a library made for alpha chains. The chain links TRBV7-2 to TRBJ2-1, with D possibly TRBD1 on 6 matching bases. V lost 11 bases and J lost 2, with 19 bases in between. The germline V gene encodes CDR1 SGHTA and CDR2 FQGNSA. The length of the CDR3 is 15 residues. CDR3 in DNA: TGTGCCTCTGCTAGCACAGGGTGGCCCTACAATGAGCAGTTCTTC. Amino acid sequence: CASASTGWPYNEQFF.

This clonotype is medium-sized (0.01 to 0.1%). For a library built for alpha chains, this beta chain is a stray read; little rests on its size. The rearrangement joins TRBV7-6 to TRBJ1-1; D is unclear. The CDR3 length is 13 residues. The germline V gene has CDR1 SGHVS and CDR2 FNYEAQ. V dropped 3 bases and J dropped 2 bases, with 7 bases sitting between them. The CDR3 region is CASSFGPNTEAFF. DNA of the CDR3: TGTGCCAGCAGCTTTGGGCCAAACACTGAAGCTTTCTTT.

This clonotype was seen ten or more times. A library prepared for alpha chains yielded this beta chain as an off-target read; its size is of little meaning. CDR3 in amino acids: CASGRVGGSSEAFF. CDR3 in DNA: TGCGCCAGCGGGAGGGTAGGGGGCAGCTCTGAAGCTTTCTTT. V gene TRBV5-1 combines with J gene TRBJ1-1, with 7 bases fitting TRBD1. The ends lost 7 bases at V and 6 bases at J; junction bases unmatched: 12. The CDR3 sequence is 14 residues long. The germline V gene encodes CDR1 SGHRS and CDR2 YFSETQ. The full variable domain, its missing parts supplied by reference TRBV5-1 and TRBJ1-1, is KAGVTQTPRYLIKTRGQQVTLSCSPISGHRSVSWYQQTPGQGLQFLFEYFSETQRNKGNFPGRFSGRQFSNSRSEMNVSTLELGDSALYLCASGRVGGSSEAFFGQGTRLTVV.